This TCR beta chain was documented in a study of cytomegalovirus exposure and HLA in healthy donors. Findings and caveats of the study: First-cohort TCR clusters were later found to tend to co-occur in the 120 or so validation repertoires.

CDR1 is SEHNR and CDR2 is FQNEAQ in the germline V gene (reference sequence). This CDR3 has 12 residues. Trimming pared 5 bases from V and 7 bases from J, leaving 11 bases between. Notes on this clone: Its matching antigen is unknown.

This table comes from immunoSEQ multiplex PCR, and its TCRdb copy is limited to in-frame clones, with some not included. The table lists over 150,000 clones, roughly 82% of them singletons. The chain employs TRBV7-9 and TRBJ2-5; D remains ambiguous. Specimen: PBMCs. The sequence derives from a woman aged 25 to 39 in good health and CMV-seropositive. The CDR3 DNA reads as TGTGCCAGCAGCCCCCAGACGGGGACCCAGTACTTC. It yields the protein CASSPQTGTQYF.